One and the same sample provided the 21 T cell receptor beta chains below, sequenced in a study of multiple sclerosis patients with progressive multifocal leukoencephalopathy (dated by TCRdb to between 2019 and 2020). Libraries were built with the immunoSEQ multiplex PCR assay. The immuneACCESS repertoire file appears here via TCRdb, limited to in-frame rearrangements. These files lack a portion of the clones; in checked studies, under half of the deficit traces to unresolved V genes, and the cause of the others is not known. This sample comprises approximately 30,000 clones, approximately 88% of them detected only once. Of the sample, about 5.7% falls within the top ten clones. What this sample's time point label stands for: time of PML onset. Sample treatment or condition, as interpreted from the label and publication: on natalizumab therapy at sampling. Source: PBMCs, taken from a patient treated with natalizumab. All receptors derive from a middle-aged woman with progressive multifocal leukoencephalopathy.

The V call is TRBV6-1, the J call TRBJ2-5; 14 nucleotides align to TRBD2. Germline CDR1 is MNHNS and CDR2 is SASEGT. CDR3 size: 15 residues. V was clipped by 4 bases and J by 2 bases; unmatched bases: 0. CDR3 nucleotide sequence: TGTGCCAGCAGTGGACTAGCGGGGGGGCAAGAGACCCAGTACTTC. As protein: CASSGLAGGQETQYF.

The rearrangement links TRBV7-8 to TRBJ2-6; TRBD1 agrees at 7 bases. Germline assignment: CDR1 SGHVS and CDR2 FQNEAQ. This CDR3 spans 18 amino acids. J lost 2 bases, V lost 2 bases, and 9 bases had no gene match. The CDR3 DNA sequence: TGTGCCAGCAGCTTAAACAGGGGAATTCTCCCTGGGGCCAACGTCCTGACTTTC. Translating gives CASSLNRGILPGANVLTF.

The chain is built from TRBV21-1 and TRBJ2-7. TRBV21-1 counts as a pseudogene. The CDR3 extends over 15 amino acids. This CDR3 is CASSLRDVPSYEQYF. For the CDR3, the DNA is TGTGCCAGCAGCCTACGGGACGTTCCCTCCTACGAGCAGTACTTC.

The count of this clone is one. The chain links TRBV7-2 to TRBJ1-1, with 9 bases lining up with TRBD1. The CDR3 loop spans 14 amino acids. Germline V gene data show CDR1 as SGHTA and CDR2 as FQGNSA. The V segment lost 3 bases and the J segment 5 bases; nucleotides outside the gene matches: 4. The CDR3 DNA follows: TGTGCCAGCAGCTTCTCTGACAGGGGGACTGAAGCTTTCTTT. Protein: CASSFSDRGTEAFF.

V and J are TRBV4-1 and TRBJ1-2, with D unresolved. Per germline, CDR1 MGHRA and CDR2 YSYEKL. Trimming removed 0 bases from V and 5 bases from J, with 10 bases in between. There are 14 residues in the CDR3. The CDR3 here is CASSQERRSYGYTF. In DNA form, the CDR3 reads TGCGCCAGCAGCCAAGAACGGAGATCTTATGGCTACACCTTC.

The CDR3 here is CASSSKWRDTEAFF. The CDR3 DNA reads TGTGCCAGCAGTTCTAAGTGGAGGGACACTGAAGCTTTCTTT. The chain couples TRBV7-9 to TRBJ1-1, with D hard to call. The germline V and J ends were trimmed by 6 bases and 3 bases, with 14 bases remaining between them. Germline CDR1 reads SEHNR; CDR2 reads FQNEAQ (reference sequence). This CDR3 contains 14 residues.

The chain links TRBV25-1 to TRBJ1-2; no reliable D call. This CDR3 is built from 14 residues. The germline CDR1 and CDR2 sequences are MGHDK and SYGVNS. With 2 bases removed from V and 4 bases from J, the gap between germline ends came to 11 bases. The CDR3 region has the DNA TGTGCCAGCAGTGAAGTGGGGTATGGCTATGGCTACACCTTC. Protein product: CASSEVGYGYGYTF.

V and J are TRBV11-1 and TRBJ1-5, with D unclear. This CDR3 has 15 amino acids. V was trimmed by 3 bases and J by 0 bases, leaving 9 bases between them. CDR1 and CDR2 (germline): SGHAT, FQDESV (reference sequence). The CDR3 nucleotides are TGTGCCAGCAGCTTCAACAGTGGTAGCAATCAGCCCCAGCATTTT. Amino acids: CASSFNSGSNQPQHF. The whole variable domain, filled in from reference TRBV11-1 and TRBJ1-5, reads EAEVAQSPRYKITEKSQAVAFWCDPISGHATLYWYRQILGQGPELLVQFQDESVVDDSQLPKDRFSAERLKGVDSTLKIQPAELGDSAMYLCASSFNSGSNQPQHFGDGTRLSIL.

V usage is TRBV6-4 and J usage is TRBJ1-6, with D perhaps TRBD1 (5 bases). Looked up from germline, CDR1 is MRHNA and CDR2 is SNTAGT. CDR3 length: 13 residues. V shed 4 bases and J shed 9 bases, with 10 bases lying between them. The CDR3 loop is CASSGGYGSPLHF. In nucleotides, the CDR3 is TGTGCCAGCAGTGGGGGGTATGGTTCACCCCTCCACTTT.

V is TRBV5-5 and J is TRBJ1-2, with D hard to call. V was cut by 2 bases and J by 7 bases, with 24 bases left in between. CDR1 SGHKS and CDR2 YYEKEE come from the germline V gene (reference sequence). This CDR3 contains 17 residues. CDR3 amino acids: CASSLYISLQSSRGYTF. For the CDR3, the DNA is TGTGCCAGCAGCTTATACATCTCCCTTCAGTCAAGTCGTGGCTACACCTTC. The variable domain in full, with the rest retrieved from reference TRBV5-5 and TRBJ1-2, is DAGVTQSPTHLIKTRGQQVTLRCSPISGHKSVSWYQQVLGQGPQFIFQYYEKEERGRGNFPDRFSARQFPNYSSELNVNALLLGDSALYLCASSLYISLQSSRGYTFGSGTRLTVV.

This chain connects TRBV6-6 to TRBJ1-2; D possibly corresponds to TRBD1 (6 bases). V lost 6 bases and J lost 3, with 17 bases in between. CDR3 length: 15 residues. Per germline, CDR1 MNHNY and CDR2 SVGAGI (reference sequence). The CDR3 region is CASRPTGPRYYGYTF. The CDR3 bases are TGTGCCAGCAGACCTACAGGGCCTAGATACTATGGCTACACCTTC.

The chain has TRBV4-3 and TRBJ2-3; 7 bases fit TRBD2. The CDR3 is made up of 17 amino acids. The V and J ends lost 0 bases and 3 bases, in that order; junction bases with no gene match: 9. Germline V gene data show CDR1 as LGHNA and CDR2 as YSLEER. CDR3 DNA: TGCGCCAGCAGCCAAGATGCTGCGGGAGTTGGGACAGATACGCAGTATTTT. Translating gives CASSQDAAGVGTDTQYF.

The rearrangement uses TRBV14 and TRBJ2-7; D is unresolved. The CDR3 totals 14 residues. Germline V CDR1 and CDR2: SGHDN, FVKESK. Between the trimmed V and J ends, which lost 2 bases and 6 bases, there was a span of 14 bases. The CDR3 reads CASSQFTGIGEQYF. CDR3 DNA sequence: TGTGCCAGCAGCCAATTTACGGGTATCGGCGAGCAGTACTTC.

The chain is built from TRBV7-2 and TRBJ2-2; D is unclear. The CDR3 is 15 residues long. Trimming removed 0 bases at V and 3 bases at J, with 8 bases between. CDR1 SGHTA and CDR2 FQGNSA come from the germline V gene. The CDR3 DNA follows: TGTGCCAGCAGCTTAGCGGGTCGGGACACCGGGGAGCTGTTTTTT. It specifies CASSLAGRDTGELFF.

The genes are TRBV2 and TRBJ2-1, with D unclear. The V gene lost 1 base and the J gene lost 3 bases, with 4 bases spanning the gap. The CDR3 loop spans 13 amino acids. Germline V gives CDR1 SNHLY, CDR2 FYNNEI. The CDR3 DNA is TGTGCCAGCAGTGAAGTGGGCTACAATGAGCAGTTCTTC. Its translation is CASSEVGYNEQFF.

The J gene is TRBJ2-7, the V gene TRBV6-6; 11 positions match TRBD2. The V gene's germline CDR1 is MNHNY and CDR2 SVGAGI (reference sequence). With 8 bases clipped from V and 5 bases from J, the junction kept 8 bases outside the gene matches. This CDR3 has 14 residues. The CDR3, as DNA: TGTGCCAGCTGCCCTTTGGGACTAGCGGACGAGCAGTACTTC. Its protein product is CASCPLGLADEQYF.

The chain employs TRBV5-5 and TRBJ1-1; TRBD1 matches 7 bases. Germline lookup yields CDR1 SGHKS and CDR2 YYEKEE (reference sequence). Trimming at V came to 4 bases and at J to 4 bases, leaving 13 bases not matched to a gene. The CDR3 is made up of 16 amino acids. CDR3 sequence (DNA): TGTGCCAGCAGCAGCGGACAGGCCCGTTGGAGCACTGAAGCTTTCTTT. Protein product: CASSSGQARWSTEAFF. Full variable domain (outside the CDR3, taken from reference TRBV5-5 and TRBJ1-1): DAGVTQSPTHLIKTRGQQVTLRCSPISGHKSVSWYQQVLGQGPQFIFQYYEKEERGRGNFPDRFSARQFPNYSSELNVNALLLGDSALYLCASSSGQARWSTEAFFGQGTRLTVV.

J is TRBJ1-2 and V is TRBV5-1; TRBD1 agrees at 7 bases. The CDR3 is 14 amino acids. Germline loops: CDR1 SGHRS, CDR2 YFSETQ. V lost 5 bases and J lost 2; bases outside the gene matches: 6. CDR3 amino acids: CASRLEGGNYGYTF. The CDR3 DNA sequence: TGCGCCAGCAGGTTAGAAGGGGGCAACTATGGCTACACCTTC. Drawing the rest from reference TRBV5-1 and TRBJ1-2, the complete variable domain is KAGVTQTPRYLIKTRGQQVTLSCSPISGHRSVSWYQQTPGQGLQFLFEYFSETQRNKGNFPGRFSGRQFSNSRSEMNVSTLELGDSALYLCASRLEGGNYGYTFGSGTRLTVV.

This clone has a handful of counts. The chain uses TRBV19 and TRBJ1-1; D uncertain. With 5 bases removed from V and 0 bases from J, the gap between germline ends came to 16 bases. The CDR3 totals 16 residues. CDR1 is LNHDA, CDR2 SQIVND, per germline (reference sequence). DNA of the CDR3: TGTGCCAGTAGTTCCCCAGCACGCCCGATGAACACTGAAGCTTTCTTT. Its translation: CASSSPARPMNTEAFF. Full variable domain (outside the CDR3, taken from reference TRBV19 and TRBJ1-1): DGGITQSPKYLFRKEGQNVTLSCEQNLNHDAMYWYRQDPGQGLRLIYYSQIVNDFQKGDIAEGYSVSREKKESFPLTVTSAQKNPTAFYLCASSSPARPMNTEAFFGQGTRLTVV.

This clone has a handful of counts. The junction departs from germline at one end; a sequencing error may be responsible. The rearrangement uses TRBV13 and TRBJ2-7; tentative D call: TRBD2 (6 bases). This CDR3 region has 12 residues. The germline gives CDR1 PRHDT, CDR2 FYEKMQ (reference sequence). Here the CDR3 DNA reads TGCGCCAGCAGCCAAGAGGGAGGCGAGCAGTACTTC. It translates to CASSQEGGEQYF.

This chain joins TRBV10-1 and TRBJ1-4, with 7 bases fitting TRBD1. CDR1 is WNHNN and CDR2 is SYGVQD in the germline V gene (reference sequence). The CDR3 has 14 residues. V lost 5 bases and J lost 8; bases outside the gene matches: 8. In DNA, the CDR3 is TGCGCCAGCAGTCCCGGGACAGAAAACGAAAAACTGTTTTTT. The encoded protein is CASSPGTENEKLFF.